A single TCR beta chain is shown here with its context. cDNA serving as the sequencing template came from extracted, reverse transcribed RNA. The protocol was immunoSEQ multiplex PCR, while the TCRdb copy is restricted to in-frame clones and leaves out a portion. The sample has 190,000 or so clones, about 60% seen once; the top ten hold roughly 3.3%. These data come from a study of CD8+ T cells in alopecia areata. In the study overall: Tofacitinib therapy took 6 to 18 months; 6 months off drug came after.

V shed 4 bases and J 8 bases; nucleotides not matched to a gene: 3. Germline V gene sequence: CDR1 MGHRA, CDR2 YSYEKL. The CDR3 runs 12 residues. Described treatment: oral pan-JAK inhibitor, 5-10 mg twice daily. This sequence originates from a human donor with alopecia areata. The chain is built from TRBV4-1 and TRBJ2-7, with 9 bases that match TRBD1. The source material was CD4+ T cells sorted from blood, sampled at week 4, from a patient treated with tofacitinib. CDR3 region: CASSRDRVQQYF. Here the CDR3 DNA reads TGCGCCAGCAGCCGGGACAGGGTCCAGCAGTACTTC.